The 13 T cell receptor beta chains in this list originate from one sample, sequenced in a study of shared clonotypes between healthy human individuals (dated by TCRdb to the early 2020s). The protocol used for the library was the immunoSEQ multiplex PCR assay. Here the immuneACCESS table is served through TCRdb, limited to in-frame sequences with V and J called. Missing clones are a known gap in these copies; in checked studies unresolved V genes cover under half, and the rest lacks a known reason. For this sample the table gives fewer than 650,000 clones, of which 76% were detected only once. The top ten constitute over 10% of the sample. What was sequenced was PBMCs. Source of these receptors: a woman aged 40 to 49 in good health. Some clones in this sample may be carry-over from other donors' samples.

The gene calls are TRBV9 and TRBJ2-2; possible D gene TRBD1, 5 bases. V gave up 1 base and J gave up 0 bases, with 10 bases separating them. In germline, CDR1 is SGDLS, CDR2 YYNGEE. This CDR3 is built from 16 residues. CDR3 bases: TGTGCCAGCAGCGTAACTGACAGACCGAACACCGGGGAGCTGTTTTTT. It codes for CASSVTDRPNTGELFF.

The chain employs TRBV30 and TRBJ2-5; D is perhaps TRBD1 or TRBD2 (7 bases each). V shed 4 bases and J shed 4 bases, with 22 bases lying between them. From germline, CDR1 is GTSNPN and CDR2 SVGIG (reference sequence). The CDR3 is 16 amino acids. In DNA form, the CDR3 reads TGTGCCTGGAATCAGGGGGTAGCGGGTCTAAGAGAGACCCAGTACTTC. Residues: CAWNQGVAGLRETQYF.

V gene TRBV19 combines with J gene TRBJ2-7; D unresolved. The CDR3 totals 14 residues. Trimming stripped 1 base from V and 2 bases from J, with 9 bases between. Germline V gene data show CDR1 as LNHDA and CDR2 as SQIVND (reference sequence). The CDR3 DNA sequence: TGTGCCAGTAGTATAGGGCCGGGTACCTACGAGCAGTACTTC. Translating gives CASSIGPGTYEQYF.

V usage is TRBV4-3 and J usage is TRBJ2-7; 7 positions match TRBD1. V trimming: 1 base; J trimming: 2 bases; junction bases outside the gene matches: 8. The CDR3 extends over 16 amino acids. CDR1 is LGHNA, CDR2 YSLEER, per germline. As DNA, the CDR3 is TGCGCCAGCAGCCAAGGGCCGGACAGGTGGACCTACGAGCAGTACTTC. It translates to CASSQGPDRWTYEQYF.

CDR3 nucleotide sequence: TGTGCCAGCAGTTTCGTCGGGAGCACGGGGGATGAGCAGTTCTTC. Protein: CASSFVGSTGDEQFF. The chain joins TRBV28 to TRBJ2-1; maybe TRBD2 (6 bases). V lost 3 bases, J lost 8 bases, and 17 bases lay in between. The CDR3 totals 15 residues. Germline CDR1 MDHEN, CDR2 SYDVKM.

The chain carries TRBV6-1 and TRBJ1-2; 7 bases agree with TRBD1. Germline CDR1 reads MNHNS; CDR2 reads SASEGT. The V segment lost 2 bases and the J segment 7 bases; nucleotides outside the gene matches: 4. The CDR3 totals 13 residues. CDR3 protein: CASSETRQGGYTF. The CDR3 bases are TGTGCCAGCAGTGAAACTAGACAGGGTGGCTACACCTTC.

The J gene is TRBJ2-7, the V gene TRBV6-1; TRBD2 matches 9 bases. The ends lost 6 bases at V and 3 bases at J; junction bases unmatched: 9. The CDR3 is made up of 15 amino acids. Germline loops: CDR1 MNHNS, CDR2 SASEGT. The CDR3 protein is CASRGSGGWVYEQYF. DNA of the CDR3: TGTGCCAGCAGAGGTAGCGGGGGTTGGGTCTACGAGCAGTACTTC.

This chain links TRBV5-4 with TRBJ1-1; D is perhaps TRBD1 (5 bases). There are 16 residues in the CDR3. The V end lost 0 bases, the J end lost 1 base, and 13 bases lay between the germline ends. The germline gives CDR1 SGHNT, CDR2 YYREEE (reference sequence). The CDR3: CASSLGVGTANTEAFF. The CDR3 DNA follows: TGTGCCAGCAGCTTGGGTGTCGGGACGGCGAACACTGAAGCTTTCTTT. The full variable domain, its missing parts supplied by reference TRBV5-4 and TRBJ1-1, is ETGVTQSPTHLIKTRGQQVTLRCSSQSGHNTVSWYQQALGQGPQFIFQYYREEENGRGNFPPRFSGLQFPNYSSELNVNALELDDSALYLCASSLGVGTANTEAFFGQGTRLTVV.

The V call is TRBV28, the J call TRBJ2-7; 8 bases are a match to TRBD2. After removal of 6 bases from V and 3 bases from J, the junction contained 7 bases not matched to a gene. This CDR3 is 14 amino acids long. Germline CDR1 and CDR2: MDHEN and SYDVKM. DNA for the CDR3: TGTGCCAGCAGCTCGACTAGCGAGGACTACGAGCAGTACTTC. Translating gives CASSSTSEDYEQYF.

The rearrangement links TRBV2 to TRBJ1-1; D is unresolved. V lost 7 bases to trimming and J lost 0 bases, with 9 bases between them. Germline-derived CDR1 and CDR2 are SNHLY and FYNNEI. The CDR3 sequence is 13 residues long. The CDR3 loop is CASKAAVNTEAFF. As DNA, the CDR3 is TGTGCCAGCAAGGCAGCCGTGAACACTGAAGCTTTCTTT.

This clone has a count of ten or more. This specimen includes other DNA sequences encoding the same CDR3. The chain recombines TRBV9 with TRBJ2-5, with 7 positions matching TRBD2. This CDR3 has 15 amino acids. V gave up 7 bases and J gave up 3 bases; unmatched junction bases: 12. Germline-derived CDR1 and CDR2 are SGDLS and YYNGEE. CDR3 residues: CASASSTGGKETQYF. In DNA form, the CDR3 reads TGTGCCAGCGCCTCTAGCACGGGGGGAAAAGAGACCCAGTACTTC. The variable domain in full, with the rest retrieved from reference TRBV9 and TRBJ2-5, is DSGVTQTPKHLITATGQRVTLRCSPRSGDLSVYWYQQSLDQGLQFLIQYYNGEERAKGNILERFSAQQFPDLHSELNLSSLELGDSALYFCASASSTGGKETQYFGPGTRLLVL.

CDR3 in amino acids: CASSGGTGNYGYTF. CDR3 in DNA: TGTGCCAGCAGTGGTGGGACAGGAAACTATGGCTACACCTTC. This rearrangement joins TRBV6-1 to TRBJ1-2; 8 bases align to TRBD1. Looked up from germline, CDR1 is MNHNS and CDR2 is SASEGT. V dropped 4 bases and J dropped 2; count of bases not matched to a gene: 3. The CDR3 is 14 residues long.

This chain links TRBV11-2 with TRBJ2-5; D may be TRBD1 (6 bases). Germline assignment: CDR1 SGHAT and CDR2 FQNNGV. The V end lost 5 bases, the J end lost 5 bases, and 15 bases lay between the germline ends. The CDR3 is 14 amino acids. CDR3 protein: CASSAAGERETQYF. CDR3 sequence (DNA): TGTGCCAGCAGCGCGGCAGGGGAACGGGAGACCCAGTACTTC. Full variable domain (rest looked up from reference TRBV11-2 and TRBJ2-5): EAGVAQSPRYKIIEKRQSVAFWCNPISGHATLYWYQQILGQGPKLLIQFQNNGVVDDSQLPKDRFSAERLKGVDSTLKIQPAKLEDSAVYLCASSAAGERETQYFGPGTRLLVL.